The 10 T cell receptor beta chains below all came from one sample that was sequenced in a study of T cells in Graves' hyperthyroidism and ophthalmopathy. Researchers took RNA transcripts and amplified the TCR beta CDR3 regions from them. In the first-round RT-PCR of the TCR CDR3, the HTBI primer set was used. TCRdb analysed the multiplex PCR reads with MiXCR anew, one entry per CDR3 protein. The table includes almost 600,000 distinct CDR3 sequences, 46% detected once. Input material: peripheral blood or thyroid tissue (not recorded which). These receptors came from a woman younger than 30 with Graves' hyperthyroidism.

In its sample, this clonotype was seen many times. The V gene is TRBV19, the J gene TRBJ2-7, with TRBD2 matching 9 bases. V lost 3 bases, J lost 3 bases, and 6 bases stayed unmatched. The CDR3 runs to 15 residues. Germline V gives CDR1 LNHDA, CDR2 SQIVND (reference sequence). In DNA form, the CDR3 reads TGTGCCAGTAGTATGGCTAGCGGGAATTTCTACGAGCAGTACTTC. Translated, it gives CASSMASGNFYEQYF.

CDR3 sequence: CAMARLAGGNEQYF. DNA of the CDR3: TGTGCCATGGCCAGACTAGCGGGAGGGAACGAGCAGTACTTC. The genes are TRBV10-3 and TRBJ2-7, with 14 nucleotides matching TRBD2. The J segment lost 5 bases and the V segment lost 9 bases, leaving 6 bases of the junction unmatched. Germline lookup yields CDR1 ENHRY and CDR2 SYGVKD. The length of the CDR3 is 14 residues.

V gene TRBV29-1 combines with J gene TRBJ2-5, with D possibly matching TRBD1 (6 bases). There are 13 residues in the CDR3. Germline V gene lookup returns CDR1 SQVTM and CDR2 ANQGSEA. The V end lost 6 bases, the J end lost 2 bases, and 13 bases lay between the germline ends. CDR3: CSVTGTKQETQYF. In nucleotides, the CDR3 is TGCAGCGTGACCGGGACAAAACAAGAGACCCAGTACTTC. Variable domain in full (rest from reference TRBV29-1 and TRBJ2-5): SAVISQKPSRDICQRGTSLTIQCQVDSQVTMMFWYRQQPGQSLTLIATANQGSEATYESGFVIDKFPISRPNLTFSTLTVSNMSPEDSSIYLCSVTGTKQETQYFGPGTRLLVL.

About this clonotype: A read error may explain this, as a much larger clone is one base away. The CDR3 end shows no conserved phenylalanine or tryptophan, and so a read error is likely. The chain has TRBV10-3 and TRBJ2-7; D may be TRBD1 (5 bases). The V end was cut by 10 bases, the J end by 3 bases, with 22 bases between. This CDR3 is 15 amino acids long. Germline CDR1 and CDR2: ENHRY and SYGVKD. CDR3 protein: CASSSHQGFFYEQYS. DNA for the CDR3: TGTGCCAGCAGCTCTCACCAGGGATTCTTCTACGAGCAGTACTCC.

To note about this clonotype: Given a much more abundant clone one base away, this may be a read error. CDR3 DNA sequence: TGTGCCAGCAGCTTGCCGGGACAGGGGTCTACCGAGCAGTACTTC. Its translation: CASSLPGQGSTEQYF. V is TRBV5-4 and J is TRBJ2-7, with 10 positions matching TRBD1. CDR1 and CDR2 from the germline V gene are SGHNT and YYREEE (reference sequence). V dropped 1 base and J dropped 6; count of bases not matched to a gene: 7. This CDR3 comprises 15 residues.

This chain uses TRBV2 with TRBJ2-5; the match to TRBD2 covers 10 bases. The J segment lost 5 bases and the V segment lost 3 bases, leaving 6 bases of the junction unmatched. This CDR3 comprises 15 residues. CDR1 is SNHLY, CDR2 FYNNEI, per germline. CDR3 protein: CASSEKLAGDETQYF. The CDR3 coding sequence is TGTGCCAGCAGTGAGAAGCTAGCGGGAGACGAGACCCAGTACTTC.

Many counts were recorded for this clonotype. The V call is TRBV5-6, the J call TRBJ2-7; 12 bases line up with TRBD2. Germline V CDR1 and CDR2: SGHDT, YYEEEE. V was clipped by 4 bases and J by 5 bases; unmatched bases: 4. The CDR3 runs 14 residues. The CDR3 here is CASSGGLAGNEQYF. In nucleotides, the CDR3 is TGTGCCAGCAGCGGGGGACTAGCGGGTAACGAGCAGTACTTC.

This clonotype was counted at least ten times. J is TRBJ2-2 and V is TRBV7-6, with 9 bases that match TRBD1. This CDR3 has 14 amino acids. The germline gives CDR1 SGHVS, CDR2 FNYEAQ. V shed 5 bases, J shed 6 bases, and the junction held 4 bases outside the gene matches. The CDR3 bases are TGTGCCAGCAGCACACAGGGGGCGGCCGGGGAGCTGTTTTTT. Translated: CASSTQGAAGELFF.

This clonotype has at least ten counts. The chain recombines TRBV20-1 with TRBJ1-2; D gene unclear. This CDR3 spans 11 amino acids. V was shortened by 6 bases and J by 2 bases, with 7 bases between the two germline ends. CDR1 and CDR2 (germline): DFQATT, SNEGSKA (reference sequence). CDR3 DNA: TGCAGTGCCCTAGCCAACTATGGCTACACCTTC. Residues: CSALANYGYTF.

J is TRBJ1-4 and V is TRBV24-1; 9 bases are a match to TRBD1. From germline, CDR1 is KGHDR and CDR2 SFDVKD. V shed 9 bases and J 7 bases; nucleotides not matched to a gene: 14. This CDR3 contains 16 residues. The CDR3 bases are TGTGCCACCCCTCCTAGGACAGGGGTCTTCGGTGAAAAACTGTTTTTT. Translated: CATPPRTGVFGEKLFF.